This T cell receptor beta chain was recorded in a study of somatic mutations in cytotoxic T cells in rheumatoid arthritis. Background on the study: The flow sorting of some V beta antibody-stained T-cell populations reached nearly 100% purity, and the sorted populations included V beta1+ cells sequenced for TCRB.

Measured with immunoSEQ multiplex PCR; TCRdb has only the in-frame clones, and not every one. This sample has some 10,000 clones, with about 80% found just once. CDR3 length equals 14 residues. The V gene lost 8 bases and the J gene lost 5 bases, with 16 bases spanning the gap. Germline loops: CDR1 SNHLY, CDR2 FYNNEI. This TCR was sampled from a woman aged 60 to 75 with rheumatoid arthritis. The chain carries TRBV2 and TRBJ2-1; D may be TRBD1 (5 bases). Sequencing was performed on CD8+ T cells sorted from blood. The CDR3: CASGDSTFDNEQFF. CDR3 bases: TGTGCCAGCGGCGACAGTACCTTTGACAATGAGCAGTTCTTC.